The 24 T cell receptor beta chains below come from one sample, sequenced in a study of blood T cell repertoires in COVID-19. Produced via immunoSEQ multiplex PCR; TCRdb's table is partial and in-frame only. The sample shows tens of thousands of clones, around 85% of them seen only once. Sequenced input: peripheral blood. These receptors were taken from a man aged 70-80 years with acute or convalescent COVID-19.

The gene calls are TRBV5-1 and TRBJ2-5; 15 bases align to TRBD2. The CDR3 length is 16 residues. V lost 4 bases to trimming and J lost 5 bases; unmatched junction nucleotides: 6. The germline CDR1 and CDR2 sequences are SGHRS and YFSETQ. This CDR3 reads CASSTGTSGGFETQYF. CDR3 nucleotide sequence: TGCGCCAGCAGCACTGGGACTAGCGGGGGGTTTGAGACCCAGTACTTC.

This sequence joins TRBV5-1 and TRBJ1-1; perhaps TRBD1 as D (6 bases). Germline values: CDR1 SGHRS, CDR2 YFSETQ. The CDR3 consists of 14 residues. Trimming took 3 bases from V and 1 from J, leaving 10 bases between them. The CDR3 here is CASSSLTGNTEAFF. CDR3 coding DNA: TGCGCCAGCAGCTCCCTGACAGGGAACACTGAAGCTTTCTTT.

The chain links TRBV2 to TRBJ2-3; D might be TRBD2 (6 bases). Germline values: CDR1 SNHLY, CDR2 FYNNEI. Trimming left V 11 bases short and J 2 bases short, with 11 bases between. The CDR3 sequence is 12 residues long. For the CDR3, the DNA is TGTGCCGTTGGCGGGGACACAGATACGCAGTATTTT. It specifies CAVGGDTDTQYF.

This clone appeared a single time. V usage is TRBV19 and J usage is TRBJ2-1; 11 bases are shared with TRBD1. The CDR3 is made up of 14 amino acids. V dropped 6 bases and J dropped 9; count of bases not matched to a gene: 7. CDR1 and CDR2 (germline): LNHDA, SQIVND (reference sequence). The CDR3 here is CASRSGTGGSEQFF. The CDR3 DNA follows: TGTGCCAGTAGATCCGGGACAGGGGGTAGTGAGCAGTTCTTC.

V usage is TRBV19 and J usage is TRBJ1-6; 7 bases agree with TRBD1. CDR3 length: 16 residues. From germline, CDR1 is LNHDA and CDR2 SQIVND (reference sequence). Trimming removed 4 bases from V and 10 bases from J; junction bases left unmatched: 13. CDR3 in DNA: TGTGCCAGTAGTAGAAGGGGACAGTCCCAAGGGTCACCCCTCCACTTT. This sequence encodes CASSRRGQSQGSPLHF. The variable domain in full, completed from reference TRBV19 and TRBJ1-6, reads DGGITQSPKYLFRKEGQNVTLSCEQNLNHDAMYWYRQDPGQGLRLIYYSQIVNDFQKGDIAEGYSVSREKKESFPLTVTSAQKNPTAFYLCASSRRGQSQGSPLHFGNGTRLTVT.

This CDR3 reads CASSFTGQGANEQYF. The CDR3 DNA is TGCGCCAGCAGCTTTACCGGACAGGGAGCCAACGAGCAGTACTTC. The chain carries TRBV5-1 and TRBJ2-7; 8 bases agree with TRBD1. After removal of 2 bases from V and 5 bases from J, the junction contained 9 bases not matched to a gene. Germline values: CDR1 SGHRS, CDR2 YFSETQ. The CDR3 has 15 residues.

This chain joins TRBV4-2 and TRBJ2-3; the D gene is possibly TRBD2 (5 bases). Germline CDR1 LGHNA, CDR2 YNFKEQ. There are 16 residues in the CDR3. V lost 4 bases to trimming and J lost 0 bases, with 14 bases between them. The CDR3 DNA sequence: TGTGCCAGCAGCCCCAAGGGTTGGACTAGCACAGATACGCAGTATTTT. Protein: CASSPKGWTSTDTQYF.

V gene TRBV4-1 combines with J gene TRBJ2-2; 16 nucleotides agree with TRBD2. With 2 bases clipped from V and 5 bases from J, the junction kept 5 bases outside the gene matches. The CDR3 runs to 18 residues. The germline V gene has CDR1 MGHRA and CDR2 YSYEKL. The DNA for the CDR3 is TGCGCCAGCAGCCAAAAGGGACTAGCGGGGGGGGAAACCGGGGAGCTGTTTTTT. As protein: CASSQKGLAGGETGELFF.

V usage is TRBV7-6 and J usage is TRBJ2-3, with 9 bases fitting TRBD2. The CDR3 has 17 amino acids. The germline CDR1 and CDR2 sequences are SGHVS and FNYEAQ. With V trimmed by 2 bases and J by 1 base, 7 bases remained unmatched. CDR3: CASSLLLAGTGTDTQYF. The CDR3 bases are TGTGCCAGCAGCTTACTGCTAGCGGGAACTGGCACAGATACGCAGTATTTT. Variable domain in full (rest from reference TRBV7-6 and TRBJ2-3): GAGVSQSPRYKVTKRGQDVALRCDPISGHVSLYWYRQALGQGPEFLTYFNYEAQQDKSGLPNDRFSAERPEGSISTLTIQRTEQRDSAMYRCASSLLLAGTGTDTQYFGPGTRLTVL.

This chain joins TRBV5-4 and TRBJ2-5; D is perhaps TRBD2 (6 bases). V lost 0 bases and J lost 5, with 20 bases in between. The germline V gene has CDR1 SGHNT and CDR2 YYREEE (reference sequence). CDR3 length equals 17 residues. The CDR3 DNA reads TGTGCCAGCAGCTTGGGCGGGGCAGGTGGGTCGCGCGAGACCCAGTACTTC. Residues: CASSLGGAGGSRETQYF.

The chain has TRBV29-1 and TRBJ2-5; no definite D call. V lost 4 bases, J lost 5 bases, and 5 bases lay in between. CDR1 is SQVTM and CDR2 is ANQGSEA in the germline V gene. This CDR3 is built from 10 residues. DNA for the CDR3: TGCAGCGTTGTCGGGGAGACCCAGTACTTC. It is translated as CSVVGETQYF.

This sequence joins TRBV16 and TRBJ1-2, with D maybe TRBD1 (5 bases). CDR1 is KGHSY, CDR2 FQNENV, per germline. The CDR3 contains 14 residues. Trimming stripped 0 bases from V and 4 bases from J, with 9 bases between. The CDR3 DNA follows: TGTGCCAGCAGCCAATCAGACAGAATCTATGGCTACACCTTC. Residues: CASSQSDRIYGYTF.

The J gene is TRBJ2-5, the V gene TRBV5-1, with TRBD2 identical over 7 bases. The CDR3 length is 14 residues. V shed 4 bases, J shed 2 bases, and the junction held 5 bases outside the gene matches. Germline assignment: CDR1 SGHRS and CDR2 YFSETQ. CDR3 region: CASSQAGRQETQYF. In DNA, the CDR3 is TGCGCCAGCAGCCAAGCGGGGCGGCAAGAGACCCAGTACTTC.

The gene calls are TRBV10-1 and TRBJ2-2, with TRBD2 identical over 11 bases. Trimming removed 6 bases from V and 3 bases from J; junction bases left unmatched: 3. CDR1 is WNHNN, CDR2 SYGVQD, per germline (reference sequence). This CDR3 is 15 amino acids long. The CDR3 nucleotides read TGCGCCAGCAGGAATAGCGGGGGGGACACCGGGGAGCTGTTTTTT. Protein: CASRNSGGDTGELFF.

This sequence joins TRBV21-1 and TRBJ1-4; the table's D call, TRBD1, has no DNA check behind it. TRBV21-1 is described as a pseudogene. The CDR3 spans 18 residues. CDR3 sequence (DNA): TGTGCCAGCAGCAACCACCAAGGACAGGGCTATTCTTTGAGGAAACTGTTTTTT. This encodes CASSNHQGQGYSLRKLFF.

This clone was picked up a small number of times. The V and J genes are TRBV5-1 and TRBJ1-1; 7 bases fit TRBD1. The V and J ends lost 0 bases and 1 base, in that order; junction bases with no gene match: 3. The germline gives CDR1 SGHRS, CDR2 YFSETQ. The CDR3 is made up of 15 amino acids. The CDR3 coding sequence is TGCGCCAGCAGCTTGGGAGGGACAGAGAACACTGAAGCTTTCTTT. Translation gives CASSLGGTENTEAFF.

The gene calls are TRBV9 and TRBJ1-2; a possible D gene is TRBD1 (6 bases). With 3 bases removed from V and 5 bases from J, the gap between germline ends came to 11 bases. Germline V gene sequence: CDR1 SGDLS, CDR2 YYNGEE. The CDR3 contains 13 residues. The DNA of the CDR3 is TGTGCCAGCAGCGCCCAGGGGTGGTATGGCTACACCTTC. Its translation: CASSAQGWYGYTF.

The rearrangement joins TRBV3-1 (or the pseudogene TRBV3-2) to TRBJ1-2; 7 bases map to TRBD1. The germline gives CDR1 LGHDT, CDR2 YNNKEL (reference sequence). With 7 bases clipped from V and 0 bases from J, the junction kept 5 bases outside the gene matches. This CDR3 is built from 14 residues. CDR3: CASTRGQTNYGYTF. The CDR3, as DNA: TGTGCCAGCACCCGGGGACAGACTAACTATGGCTACACCTTC.

The chain uses TRBV5-1 and TRBJ2-2, with TRBD1 identical over 8 bases. J lost 6 bases, V lost 1 base, and 2 bases had no gene match. Germline CDR1 reads SGHRS; CDR2 reads YFSETQ. The CDR3 loop spans 14 amino acids. The CDR3 region has the DNA TGCGCCAGCAGCTTGCAGGGGGCGGCCGGGGAGCTGTTTTTT. Translation: CASSLQGAAGELFF.

This clone has a single count. CDR3 bases: TGTGCCAGCAGCGGAGGGACCGCTCGTAACACTGAAGCTTTCTTT. It specifies CASSGGTARNTEAFF. The chain has TRBV5-4 and TRBJ1-1; D is perhaps TRBD1 (5 bases). CDR1 and CDR2 from the germline V gene are SGHNT and YYREEE (reference sequence). V lost 4 bases, J lost 2 bases, and 15 bases lay in between. The CDR3 consists of 15 residues.

The chain links TRBV7-6 to TRBJ2-5; perhaps TRBD1 as D (6 bases). Germline V gene lookup returns CDR1 SGHVS and CDR2 FNYEAQ. V was trimmed by 1 base and J by 9 bases, leaving 6 bases between them. The CDR3 covers 11 residues. CDR3 sequence: CASSLEGAQYF. The CDR3 DNA is TGTGCCAGCAGCTTAGAGGGGGCCCAGTACTTC.

In its sample, this clone was seen a few times. This CDR3 is also generated by other DNA sequences in the sample. V gene TRBV5-1 combines with J gene TRBJ1-6, with no clear D. V was cut by 0 bases and J by 7 bases, with 8 bases left in between. Looked up from germline, CDR1 is SGHRS and CDR2 is YFSETQ. This CDR3 has 14 residues. Here the CDR3 reads CASSLAGGNSPLHF. CDR3 bases: TGCGCCAGCAGCTTGGCCGGAGGGAATTCACCCCTCCACTTT.

The genes are TRBV5-1 and TRBJ2-3, with TRBD2 matching over 10 bases. From germline, CDR1 is SGHRS and CDR2 YFSETQ. The CDR3 is 16 amino acids. The J segment lost 0 bases and the V segment lost 4 bases, leaving 5 bases of the junction unmatched. The CDR3 DNA reads TGCGCCAGCAGCCTGAGCGGGGGGGCGAGCACAGATACGCAGTATTTT. Translation: CASSLSGGASTDTQYF.

Details on this clone: A read error may produce the germline difference seen at one junction end. The chain joins TRBV7-7 to TRBJ1-4, with TRBD1 as a possible D gene (5 bases). Germline CDR1 reads SSHAT; CDR2 reads FNYEAQ (reference sequence). The CDR3 runs 17 residues. CDR3 region: CASSPLEGLEGVEKLFF. CDR3 DNA sequence: TGTGCTAGCAGCCCCCTCGAAGGGTTGGAAGGGGTGGAAAAACTGTTTTTT.